This T cell receptor beta chain comes out of a study of T-cell reconstitution after alpha-beta-depleted transplantation in children. Regarding the study as a whole: Surviving recipient T cells and thymic progenitors accounted for the high day-60 TCRbeta diversity observed in some patients. A year had passed since transplant, and T-cell counts and diversity by then came mostly from newly produced T cells.

This clonotype has at least ten counts. Its cognate antigen is unknown. During its preparation, the TCRbeta library received unique molecular identifiers. In TCRdb, the PCR reads were re-called with MiXCR into one record per CDR3 protein. The table includes around 700,000 distinct CDR3 sequences, about an eighth detected once. CDR1 and CDR2 from the germline V gene are MGHRA and YSYEKL. The CDR3 spans 16 residues. After removal of 2 bases from V and 7 bases from J, the junction contained 10 bases not matched to a gene. The material sequenced was PBMCs, taken before TCRalphabeta/CD19-depleted stem cell transplant. The V call is TRBV4-1, the J call TRBJ2-1; the match to TRBD2 covers 8 bases. This sequence originates from a girl aged 2 to 9 with congenital amegakaryocytic thrombocytopenia, due to receive a stem cell transplant. The CDR3 DNA reads TGCGCCAGCAGCCAAAACCCACTAGCGGTAGAGAATGAGCAGTTCTTC. It is translated as CASSQNPLAVENEQFF.